This TCR beta chain is drawn from a study of control samples from healthy donors and cancer patients. Only in-frame clones appear in the TCRdb table, and some are missing; sequencing was by immunoSEQ multiplex PCR. Found here are 70,000 to 95,000 clones, roughly 93% of them singletons; the top ten hold 1.3%. V lost 7 bases and J 0 bases, leaving 10 bases between the germline ends. From germline, CDR1 is LNHDA and CDR2 SQIVND (reference sequence). The CDR3 contains 14 residues. This clonotype was obtained from a woman aged 40 to 50 with lung cancer. Sequenced sample: PBMCs. The V and J genes are TRBV19 and TRBJ1-5; D not resolved. The CDR3 sequence is CASNTEPSNQPQHF. Here the CDR3 DNA reads TGTGCCAGTAATACAGAGCCTAGCAATCAGCCCCAGCATTTT.